These T cell receptor beta chains were read from a single sample in a study of blood T cell repertoires in COVID-19. Here immunoSEQ multiplex PCR was the method, and the copy in TCRdb shows in-frame clones only, minus some. The profile covers around 220,000 clones, with roughly nine tenths appearing a single time and 2.2% taken by the ten largest. The sequencing input was peripheral blood. Receptors originate from a woman between 50 and 59 years old with acute or convalescent COVID-19. CDR3s include the opening cysteine and the closing phenylalanine or tryptophan. The D gene is left open where the match is weak. Only some rows state a clone size, as once, few, many or a class for expanded clones.

V: TRBV7-9; J: TRBJ2-5; size: -; D: TRBD2; CDR3: CASNSGLVEETQYF; DNA: TGTGCCAGCAACTCGGGACTAGTAGAAGAGACCCAGTACTTC
V: TRBV29-1; J: TRBJ1-2; size: -; D: -; CDR3: CSVVQVGRNYGYTF; DNA: TGCAGCGTTGTTCAAGTTGGGAGGAACTATGGCTACACCTTC
V: TRBV30; J: TRBJ1-1; size: -; D: TRBD1; CDR3: CAWQGQLNTEAFF; DNA: TGTGCCTGGCAGGGACAGTTGAACACTGAAGCTTTCTTT
V: TRBV6-5; J: TRBJ1-4; size: -; D: TRBD1; CDR3: CASRDRGSEKLFF; DNA: TGTGCCAGCAGGGACAGGGGGTCTGAAAAACTGTTTTTT
V: TRBV19; J: TRBJ2-6; size: -; D: -; CDR3: CASSPRFSGANVLTF; DNA: TGTGCCAGTAGTCCGAGGTTCTCTGGGGCCAACGTCCTGACTTTC
V: TRBV11-2; J: TRBJ1-1; size: -; D: -; CDR3: CASSLLDRNTEAFF; DNA: TGTGCCAGCAGCTTGCTGGACAGGAACACTGAAGCTTTCTTT
V: TRBV6-2/TRBV6-3; J: TRBJ1-3; size: -; D: TRBD1; CDR3: CASSPGTGTSPGNTIYF; DNA: TGTGCCAGCAGTCCCGGGACAGGGACATCTCCTGGAAACACCATATATTTT
V: TRBV12-5; J: TRBJ2-7; size: -; D: TRBD2; CDR3: CASGLGGGEQYF; DNA: TGTGCTAGTGGTTTAGGCGGGGGGGAGCAGTACTTC
V: TRBV29-1; J: TRBJ2-7; size: -; D: TRBD1; CDR3: CSAMDRGLIYEQYF; DNA: TGCAGCGCTATGGACAGGGGTTTAATCTACGAGCAGTACTTC
V: TRBV5-1; J: TRBJ2-7; size: -; D: -; CDR3: CASSQNTRNPSEQYF; DNA: TGCGCCAGCAGCCAAAATACTAGGAACCCATCCGAGCAGTACTTC
V: TRBV5-6; J: TRBJ2-7; size: -; D: -; CDR3: CASSFPQGHTGEQYF; DNA: TGTGCCAGCAGCTTTCCCCAGGGACATACGGGCGAGCAGTACTTC
V: TRBV5-4; J: TRBJ2-1; size: -; D: TRBD2; CDR3: CASSRQRGDRDEQFF; DNA: TGTGCCAGCAGCAGACAGCGGGGGGATAGGGATGAGCAGTTCTTC
V: TRBV5-4; J: TRBJ2-1; size: -; D: -; CDR3: CASRRDLSQDYNEQFF; DNA: TGTGCCAGCAGGCGCGACTTGTCTCAAGACTACAATGAGCAGTTCTTC
V: TRBV29-1; J: TRBJ1-4; size: -; D: -; CDR3: CSALSGAYHEKLFF; DNA: TGCAGCGCCCTCAGTGGGGCTTATCATGAAAAACTGTTTTTT
V: TRBV6-4; J: TRBJ1-5; size: few; D: TRBD1; CDR3: CASSVIRGRGSYSNQPQHF; DNA: TGTGCCAGCAGTGTTATCAGGGGGCGCGGTTCCTATAGCAATCAGCCCCAGCATTTT
V: TRBV4-1; J: TRBJ2-5; size: -; D: TRBD2; CDR3: CASSQDTLAGAQETQYF; DNA: TGCGCCAGCAGCCAAGATACATTAGCGGGAGCCCAAGAGACCCAGTACTTC
V: TRBV3-1/TRBV3-2; J: TRBJ2-6; size: once; D: -; CDR3: CASSSFSGSGANVLTF; DNA: TGTGCCAGCAGTTCATTTTCAGGGTCTGGGGCCAACGTCCTGACTTTC
V: TRBV6-5; J: TRBJ2-3; size: -; D: TRBD1; CDR3: CASSPTGATQYF; DNA: TGTGCCAGCAGTCCGACAGGGGCTACGCAGTATTTT
V: TRBV7-2; J: TRBJ1-2; size: -; D: TRBD1; CDR3: CATTDRGNGYTF; DNA: TGTGCCACCACGGACAGGGGGAATGGCTACACCTTC
V: TRBV29-1; J: TRBJ1-6; size: -; D: -; CDR3: CSVGEKGNSPLHF; DNA: TGCAGCGTTGGGGAGAAGGGCAATTCACCCCTCCACTTT
V: TRBV5-5; J: TRBJ2-1; size: -; D: TRBD2; CDR3: CASSTPGGSYNEQFF; DNA: TGTGCCAGCAGCACACCGGGGGGATCCTACAATGAGCAGTTCTTC
V: TRBV19; J: TRBJ1-3; size: few; D: -; CDR3: CASRGGGRRSGNTIYF; DNA: TGTGCCAGTAGGGGCGGGGGCAGGAGATCTGGAAACACCATATATTTT
V: TRBV13; J: TRBJ2-1; size: -; D: TRBD2; CDR3: CASSFSGRGHNEQFF; DNA: TGTGCCAGCAGCTTTAGCGGGAGGGGACACAATGAGCAGTTCTTC
V: TRBV9; J: TRBJ1-2; size: -; D: -; CDR3: CASSVGQGYGYTF; DNA: TGTGCCAGCAGCGTCGGGCAGGGCTATGGCTACACCTTC
V: TRBV11-3; J: TRBJ1-6; size: -; D: TRBD1; CDR3: CASSPTGVNSPLHF; DNA: TGTGCCAGCAGCCCGACAGGGGTCAATTCACCCCTCCACTTT
V: TRBV11-3; J: TRBJ1-1; size: -; D: -; CDR3: CASSLQQAMDTEAFF; DNA: TGTGCCAGCAGCTTGCAACAGGCGATGGACACTGAAGCTTTCTTT
V: TRBV18; J: TRBJ1-2; size: -; D: TRBD1; CDR3: CASSPPPGGGYTF; DNA: TGTGCCAGCTCACCACCCCCAGGGGGCGGCTACACCTTC
V: TRBV5-4; J: TRBJ1-3; size: few; D: TRBD1; CDR3: CASSRQGAGNTIYF; DNA: TGTGCCAGCAGCCGACAGGGGGCTGGAAACACCATATATTTT
V: TRBV19; J: TRBJ1-5; size: -; D: TRBD1; CDR3: CASSTFKQGARKPQHF; DNA: TGTGCCAGTAGTACCTTCAAACAGGGGGCAAGGAAGCCCCAGCATTTT
V: TRBV6-2/TRBV6-3; J: TRBJ2-7; size: -; D: TRBD1; CDR3: CASSYGGTGSYEQYF; DNA: TGTGCCAGCAGTTACGGTGGGACAGGATCCTACGAGCAGTACTTC
V: TRBV6-5; J: TRBJ2-1; size: -; D: -; CDR3: CASSPGSGVFDEQFF; DNA: TGTGCCAGCAGCCCAGGGTCAGGGGTTTTTGATGAGCAGTTCTTC
V: TRBV4-1; J: TRBJ1-4; size: few; D: TRBD1; CDR3: CASSHTRGKSTVNEKLFF; DNA: TGCGCCAGCAGCCACACCAGGGGGAAATCTACAGTGAATGAAAAACTGTTTTTT
V: TRBV12-3/TRBV12-4; J: TRBJ1-6; size: -; D: -; CDR3: CASSFLNSPLHF; DNA: TGTGCCAGCAGTTTCCTTAATTCACCCCTCCACTTT
V: TRBV3-1/TRBV3-2; J: TRBJ1-1; size: few; D: -; CDR3: CASSHLGGTEAFF; DNA: TGTGCCAGCAGCCACCTGGGGGGCACTGAAGCTTTCTTT
V: TRBV11-2; J: TRBJ1-5; size: -; D: TRBD1; CDR3: CASSPGTVSNQPQHF; DNA: TGTGCCAGCAGCCCTGGGACAGTTAGCAATCAGCCCCAGCATTTT
V: TRBV19; J: TRBJ1-2; size: -; D: -; CDR3: CASSIPTGHYGYTF; DNA: TGTGCCAGTAGTATCCCTACGGGTCACTATGGCTACACCTTC
V: TRBV2; J: TRBJ1-6; size: few; D: TRBD1; CDR3: CASRGQGRSPLHF; DNA: TGTGCCAGCAGAGGACAGGGGCGGTCACCCCTCCACTTT
V: TRBV2; J: TRBJ1-2; size: -; D: TRBD1; CDR3: CASSRDREDYGYTF; DNA: TGTGCCAGCAGCCGGGACAGGGAGGACTATGGCTACACCTTC
V: TRBV4-3; J: TRBJ2-7; size: -; D: TRBD2; CDR3: CASSQDGSGGSSEQYF; DNA: TGCGCCAGCAGCCAAGATGGCTCGGGGGGAAGTAGCGAGCAGTACTTC
V: TRBV7-2; J: TRBJ2-7; size: -; D: -; CDR3: CASSFYGAYEQYF; DNA: TGTGCCAGCAGCTTCTACGGGGCCTACGAGCAGTACTTC
V: TRBV23-1; J: TRBJ2-7; size: -; D: -; CDR3: CASSLENEQYF; DNA: TGCGCCAGCAGTCTAGAAAACGAGCAGTACTTC
V: TRBV6-5; J: TRBJ2-6; size: -; D: -; CDR3: CASSVPGAANVLTF; DNA: TGTGCCAGCAGCGTCCCGGGAGCGGCCAACGTCCTGACTTTC
V: TRBV30; J: TRBJ1-2; size: -; D: TRBD1; CDR3: CAWSNGQEGVGYTF; DNA: TGTGCCTGGAGTAATGGACAGGAGGGAGTGGGCTACACCTTC
V: TRBV24-1; J: TRBJ2-3; size: -; D: -; CDR3: CATSDPSDQTDTQYF; DNA: TGTGCCACCAGTGATCCTAGCGATCAGACAGATACGCAGTATTTT
V: TRBV5-1; J: TRBJ2-7; size: -; D: TRBD2; CDR3: CASSTVAGVYEQYF; DNA: TGCGCCAGCAGCACGGTAGCGGGGGTCTACGAGCAGTACTTC
V: TRBV11-2; J: TRBJ2-7; size: -; D: TRBD2; CDR3: CASSLGTSTEQYF; DNA: TGTGCCAGCAGCTTAGGGACTAGTACCGAGCAGTACTTC
V: TRBV3-1/TRBV3-2; J: TRBJ2-5; size: once; D: -; CDR3: CASSQDMEGGQETQYF; DNA: TGTGCCAGCAGCCAAGATATGGAGGGAGGCCAAGAGACCCAGTACTTC
V: TRBV5-6; J: TRBJ2-3; size: few; D: TRBD2; CDR3: CASSFLSGTSGADTQYF; DNA: TGTGCCAGCAGCTTTCTCTCCGGGACTAGCGGGGCGGATACGCAGTATTTT
V: TRBV24-1; J: TRBJ1-1; size: -; D: -; CDR3: CATSDPNIGDTFF; DNA: TGTGCCACCAGTGACCCGAACATCGGGGACACTTTCTTT
V: TRBV12-3/TRBV12-4; J: TRBJ1-2; size: -; D: -; CDR3: CASSFGGDYGYTF; DNA: TGTGCCAGCAGTTTCGGGGGGGACTATGGCTACACCTTC
V: TRBV27; J: TRBJ2-1; size: -; D: -; CDR3: CASSPRDLRNEQFF; DNA: TGTGCCAGCAGTCCTCGGGATCTTCGGAATGAGCAGTTCTTC
V: TRBV24-1; J: TRBJ2-3; size: once; D: TRBD1; CDR3: CATSDLGTADTQYF; DNA: TGTGCCACCAGTGACTTAGGGACAGCAGATACGCAGTATTTT
V: TRBV28; J: TRBJ1-1; size: -; D: -; CDR3: CASSFGGRSRAFF; DNA: TGTGCCAGCAGTTTCGGGGGGCGCAGTCGGGCTTTCTTT
V: TRBV5-5; J: TRBJ1-4; size: -; D: -; CDR3: CASSLLTATNEKLFF; DNA: TGTGCCAGCAGCTTGCTAACTGCAACTAATGAAAAACTGTTTTTT
V: TRBV12-3/TRBV12-4; J: TRBJ1-1; size: -; D: -; CDR3: CASSLVGATEAFF; DNA: TGTGCCAGCAGTTTGGTGGGGGCAACTGAAGCTTTCTTT
V: TRBV5-4; J: TRBJ2-2; size: once; D: TRBD2; CDR3: CASSPMTSRNTGELFF; DNA: TGTGCCAGCAGCCCGATGACTAGCAGGAACACCGGGGAGCTGTTTTTT
V: TRBV30; J: TRBJ2-1; size: -; D: -; CDR3: CARGGDSLAQESYNEQFF; DNA: TGTGCCCGTGGTGGGGATAGTCTAGCGCAGGAGTCCTACAATGAGCAGTTCTTC
V: TRBV14; J: TRBJ1-6; size: -; D: -; CDR3: CASSPPHWRRVLHF; DNA: TGTGCCAGCAGCCCACCCCATTGGCGGCGGGTCCTCCACTTT
V: TRBV6-2/TRBV6-3; J: TRBJ2-7; size: -; D: TRBD2; CDR3: CASSSYGSGLDIVDEQYF; DNA: TGTGCCAGCAGTTCGTATGGGTCGGGACTAGATATTGTGGACGAGCAGTACTTC
V: TRBV12-5; J: TRBJ2-7; size: -; D: -; CDR3: CASGLSGQSDEQYF; DNA: TGTGCTAGTGGTTTGAGCGGACAGAGTGACGAGCAGTACTTC